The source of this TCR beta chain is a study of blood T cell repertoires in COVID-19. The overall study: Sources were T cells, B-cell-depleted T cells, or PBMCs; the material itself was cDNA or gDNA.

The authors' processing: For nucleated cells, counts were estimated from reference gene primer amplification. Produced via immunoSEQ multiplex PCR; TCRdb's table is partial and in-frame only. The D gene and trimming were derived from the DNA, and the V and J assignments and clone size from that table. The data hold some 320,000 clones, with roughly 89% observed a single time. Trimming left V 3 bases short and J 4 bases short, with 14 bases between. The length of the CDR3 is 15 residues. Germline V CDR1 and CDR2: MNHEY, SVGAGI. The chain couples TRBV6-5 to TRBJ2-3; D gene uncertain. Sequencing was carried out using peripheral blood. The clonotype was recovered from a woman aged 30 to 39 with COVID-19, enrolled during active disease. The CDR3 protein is CASSYTASNSDTQYF. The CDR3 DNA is TGTGCCAGCAGTTATACAGCCTCCAACTCAGATACGCAGTATTTT.